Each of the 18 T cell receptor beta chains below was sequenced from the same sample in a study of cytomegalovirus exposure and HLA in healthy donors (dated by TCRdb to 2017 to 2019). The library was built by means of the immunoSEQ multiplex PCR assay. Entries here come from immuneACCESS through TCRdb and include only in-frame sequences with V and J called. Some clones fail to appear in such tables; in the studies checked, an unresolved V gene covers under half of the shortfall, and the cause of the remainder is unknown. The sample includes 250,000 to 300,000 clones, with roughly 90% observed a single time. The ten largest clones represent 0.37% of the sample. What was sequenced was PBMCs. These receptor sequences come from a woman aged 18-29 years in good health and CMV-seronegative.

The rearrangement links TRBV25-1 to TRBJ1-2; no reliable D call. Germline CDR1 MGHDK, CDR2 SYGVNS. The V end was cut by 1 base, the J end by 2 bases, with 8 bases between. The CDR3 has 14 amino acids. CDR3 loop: CASSEFAENYGYTF. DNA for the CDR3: TGTGCCAGCAGTGAATTCGCGGAGAACTATGGCTACACCTTC.

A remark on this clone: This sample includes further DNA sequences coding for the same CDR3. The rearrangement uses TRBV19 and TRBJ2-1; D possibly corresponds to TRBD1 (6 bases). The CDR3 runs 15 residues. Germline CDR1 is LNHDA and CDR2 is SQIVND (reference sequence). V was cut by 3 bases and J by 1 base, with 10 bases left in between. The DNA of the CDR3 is TGTGCCAGTAGTATTAGGCAGGGGTCCTACAATGAGCAGTTCTTC. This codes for CASSIRQGSYNEQFF.

The DNA for the CDR3 is TGTGCCAGCAGTGAAGATTGGACAGGGCGGTATGGCTACACCTTC. Translation gives CASSEDWTGRYGYTF. This sequence joins TRBV6-1 and TRBJ1-2, with 8 bases lining up with TRBD1. The germline gives CDR1 MNHNS, CDR2 SASEGT. This CDR3 comprises 15 residues. V trimming: 1 base; J trimming: 5 bases; junction bases outside the gene matches: 6.

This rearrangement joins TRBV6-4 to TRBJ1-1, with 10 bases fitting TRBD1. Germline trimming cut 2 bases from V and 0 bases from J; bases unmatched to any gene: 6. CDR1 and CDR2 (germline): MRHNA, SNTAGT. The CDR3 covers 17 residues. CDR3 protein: CASSDPWDRGMNTEAFF. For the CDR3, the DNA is TGTGCCAGCAGTGACCCATGGGACAGGGGAATGAACACTGAAGCTTTCTTT.

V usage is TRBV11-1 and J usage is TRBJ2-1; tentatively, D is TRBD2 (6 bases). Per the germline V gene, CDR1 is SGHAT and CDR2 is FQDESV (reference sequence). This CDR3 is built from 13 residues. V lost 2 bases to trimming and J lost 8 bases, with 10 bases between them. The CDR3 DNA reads TGTGCCAGCAGCTTATCTGCGGGGTATGAGCAGTTCTTC. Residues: CASSLSAGYEQFF.

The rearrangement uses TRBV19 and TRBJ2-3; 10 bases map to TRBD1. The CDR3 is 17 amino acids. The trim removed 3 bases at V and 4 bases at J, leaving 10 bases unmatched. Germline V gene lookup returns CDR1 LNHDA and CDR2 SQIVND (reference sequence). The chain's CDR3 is CASSIPNPGQGPDTQYF. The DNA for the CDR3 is TGTGCCAGTAGTATTCCCAACCCGGGACAGGGGCCAGATACGCAGTATTTT.

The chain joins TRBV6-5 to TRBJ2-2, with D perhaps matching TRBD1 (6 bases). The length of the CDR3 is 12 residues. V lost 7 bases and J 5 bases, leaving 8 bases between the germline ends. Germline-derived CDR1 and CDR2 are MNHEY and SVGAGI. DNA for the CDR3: TGTGCCAGCACCACAGGGACCGGGGAGCTGTTTTTT. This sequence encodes CASTTGTGELFF.

The DNA for the CDR3 is TGCGCCAGCAGCTATCAGACTAGCGGGGGGTCAGATACGCAGTATTTT. Its translation is CASSYQTSGGSDTQYF. V gene TRBV5-1 combines with J gene TRBJ2-3, with 13 bases fitting TRBD2. Germline V gene sequence: CDR1 SGHRS, CDR2 YFSETQ. With V trimmed by 3 bases and J by 4 bases, 5 bases remained unmatched. CDR3 length: 16 residues.

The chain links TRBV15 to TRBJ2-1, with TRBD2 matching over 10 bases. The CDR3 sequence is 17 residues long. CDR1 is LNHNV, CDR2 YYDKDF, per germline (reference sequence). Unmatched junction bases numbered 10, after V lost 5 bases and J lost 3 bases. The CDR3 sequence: CATSRNPSGGNYNEQFF. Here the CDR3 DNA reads TGTGCCACCAGCCGAAACCCTAGCGGGGGCAACTACAATGAGCAGTTCTTC. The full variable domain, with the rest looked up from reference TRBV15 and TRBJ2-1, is DAMVIQNPRYQVTQFGKPVTLSCSQTLNHNVMYWYQQKSSQAPKLLFHYYDKDFNNEADTPDNFQSRRPNTSFCFLDIRSPGLGDTAMYLCATSRNPSGGNYNEQFFGPGTRLTVL.

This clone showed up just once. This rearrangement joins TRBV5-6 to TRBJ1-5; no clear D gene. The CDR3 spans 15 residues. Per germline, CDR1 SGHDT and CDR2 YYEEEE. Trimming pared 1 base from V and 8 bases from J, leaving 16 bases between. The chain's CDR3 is CASSLIGIDGEPQHF. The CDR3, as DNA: TGTGCCAGCAGCTTGATTGGAATCGACGGGGAGCCCCAGCATTTT.

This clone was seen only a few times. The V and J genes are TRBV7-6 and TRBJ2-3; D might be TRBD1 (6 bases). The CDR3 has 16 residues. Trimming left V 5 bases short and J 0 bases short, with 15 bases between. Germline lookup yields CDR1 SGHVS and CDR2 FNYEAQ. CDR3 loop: CASSPGHMTSTDTQYF. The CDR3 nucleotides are TGTGCCAGCAGCCCGGGACACATGACTAGCACAGATACGCAGTATTTT. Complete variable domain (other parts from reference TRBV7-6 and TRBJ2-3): GAGVSQSPRYKVTKRGQDVALRCDPISGHVSLYWYRQALGQGPEFLTYFNYEAQQDKSGLPNDRFSAERPEGSISTLTIQRTEQRDSAMYRCASSPGHMTSTDTQYFGPGTRLTVL.

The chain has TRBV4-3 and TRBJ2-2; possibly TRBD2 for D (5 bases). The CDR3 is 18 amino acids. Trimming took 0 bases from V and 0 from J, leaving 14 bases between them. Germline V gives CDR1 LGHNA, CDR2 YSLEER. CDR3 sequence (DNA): TGCGCCAGCAGCCAAGAACGAGTGGGAGTTTCGAACACCGGGGAGCTGTTTTTT. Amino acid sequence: CASSQERVGVSNTGELFF.

CDR3 in DNA: TGTGCCAGCAGCGGGGGACAGAGCACAGATACGCAGTATTTT. It codes for CASSGGQSTDTQYF. The chain carries TRBV6-1 and TRBJ2-3; D might be TRBD1 (7 bases). Trimming pared 6 bases from V and 0 bases from J, leaving 10 bases between. Germline V gives CDR1 MNHNS, CDR2 SASEGT. The CDR3 has 14 residues.

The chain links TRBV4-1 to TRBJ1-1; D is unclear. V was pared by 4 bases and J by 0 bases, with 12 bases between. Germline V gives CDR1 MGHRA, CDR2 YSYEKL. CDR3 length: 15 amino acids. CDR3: CASSPLGSMNTEAFF. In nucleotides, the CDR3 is TGCGCCAGCAGCCCCTTAGGGAGCATGAACACTGAAGCTTTCTTT.

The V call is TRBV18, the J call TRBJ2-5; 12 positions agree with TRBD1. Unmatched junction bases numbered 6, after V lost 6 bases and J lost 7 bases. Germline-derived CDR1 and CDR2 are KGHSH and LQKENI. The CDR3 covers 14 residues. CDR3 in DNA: TGTGCCAGCTCGCCGGGACAGGGGGCCGGGACCCAGTACTTC. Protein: CASSPGQGAGTQYF.

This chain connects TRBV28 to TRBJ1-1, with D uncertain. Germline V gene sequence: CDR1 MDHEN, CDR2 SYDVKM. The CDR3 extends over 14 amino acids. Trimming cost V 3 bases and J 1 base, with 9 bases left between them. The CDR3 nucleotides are TGTGCCAGCAGTTTTCCGACTTCGAACACTGAAGCTTTCTTT. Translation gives CASSFPTSNTEAFF.

CDR3: CASSFETGGQYEQYF. The DNA for the CDR3 is TGTGCCAGCAGCTTCGAGACAGGGGGTCAGTACGAGCAGTACTTC. The rearrangement joins TRBV5-6 to TRBJ2-7; TRBD1 agrees at 9 bases. With 2 bases clipped from V and 4 bases from J, the junction kept 7 bases outside the gene matches. The CDR3 consists of 15 residues. Germline assignment: CDR1 SGHDT and CDR2 YYEEEE.

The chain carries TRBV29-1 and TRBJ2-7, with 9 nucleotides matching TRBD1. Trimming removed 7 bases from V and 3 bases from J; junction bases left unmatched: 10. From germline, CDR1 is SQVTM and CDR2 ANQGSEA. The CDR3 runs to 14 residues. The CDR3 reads CSARTGTGYYEQYF. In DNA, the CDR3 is TGCAGCGCCCGAACCGGGACAGGGTACTACGAGCAGTACTTC.